This TCR beta chain was found in a study of CD8+ T cells in alopecia areata. Noted treatment: oral pan-JAK inhibitor, 5-10 mg twice daily. CDR1 is MNHEY, CDR2 SMNVEV, per germline (reference sequence). This CDR3 is built from 16 residues. V lost 7 bases and J lost 4, with 20 bases in between. The sample holds a few counts of this clone. Its antigen is currently unknown. cDNA reverse transcribed from extracted RNA served as the sequencing template. Method: immunoSEQ multiplex PCR; TCRdb's copy keeps in-frame clones and lacks some. Of some 180,000 clones listed, about 48% are singletons. General study findings and limits: Higher clonality than in normal scalp was seen in lesional scalp, especially alopecia totalis/universalis.

This chain joins TRBV27 and TRBJ2-1; tentative D call: TRBD1 (6 bases). The sequences come from CD8+ T cells sorted from blood, collected at week 24, from a patient treated with tofacitinib. This TCR came from a human donor with alopecia areata. Here the CDR3 reads CASNTIQGPGYNEQFF. CDR3 coding DNA: TGTGCCAGCAATACGATACAGGGTCCTGGTTACAATGAGCAGTTCTTC.